These 10 T cell receptor beta chains came from one sample sequenced in a study of technical replicates of blood from several donors. Produced via immunoSEQ multiplex PCR; TCRdb's table is partial and in-frame only. The table includes under 80,000 clones, roughly 90% detected once. The material sequenced was PBMCs. These receptors originate from a human donor in good health. Some clones in this sample may be carry-over from other donors' samples.

The chain carries TRBV19 and TRBJ2-3; TRBD2 matches at 7 bases. From germline, CDR1 is LNHDA and CDR2 SQIVND (reference sequence). The CDR3 is 14 amino acids. V trimming: 5 bases; J trimming: 0 bases; junction bases outside the gene matches: 2. CDR3 nucleotide sequence: TGTGCCAGTAGTCGGCGGGAGAGCACAGATACGCAGTATTTT. The encoded protein is CASSRRESTDTQYF.

The rearrangement uses TRBV6-5 and TRBJ2-1, with a possible D match to TRBD2 (5 bases). The CDR3 runs to 15 residues. V dropped 0 bases and J dropped 3 bases, with 9 bases sitting between them. CDR1 and CDR2 (germline): MNHEY, SVGAGI. The CDR3 loop reads CASSYSSRVYNEQFF. The CDR3, as DNA: TGTGCCAGCAGTTACTCGTCGAGGGTCTACAATGAGCAGTTCTTC.

This clone showed up just once. The V call is TRBV4-2, the J call TRBJ1-3; D unresolved. Germline values: CDR1 LGHNA, CDR2 YNFKEQ. This CDR3 comprises 15 residues. V was trimmed by 0 bases and J by 0 bases, leaving 6 bases between them. The CDR3 bases are TGTGCCAGCAGCCAAGATGGGAGCTCTGGAAACACCATATATTTT. Protein sequence: CASSQDGSSGNTIYF.

The rearrangement links TRBV20-1 to TRBJ2-7, with 7 positions matching TRBD1. Germline V gene lookup returns CDR1 DFQATT and CDR2 SNEGSKA (reference sequence). The CDR3 extends over 11 amino acids. CDR3 region: CSLPQGYEQYF. As DNA, the CDR3 is TGCAGCCTTCCACAGGGGTACGAGCAGTACTTC.

This chain joins TRBV23-1 and TRBJ1-2; D unclear. TRBV23-1 is reported as an ORF; its role is uncertain. The CDR3 length is 13 residues. The V and J ends lost 4 bases and 12 bases respectively, with 18 bases between them. The CDR3 loop is CASSRPRTLFHTF. The CDR3 nucleotides are TGCGCCAGCAGTCGTCCCCGAACTCTTTTTCACACCTTC.

V is TRBV7-2 and J is TRBJ1-3; D remains unclear. This CDR3 comprises 13 residues. The ends were cut back, 5 bases at V and 0 bases at J, with 5 bases in the middle. Germline V gene lookup returns CDR1 SGHTA and CDR2 FQGNSA. CDR3 protein: CASSLNSGNTIYF. As DNA, the CDR3 is TGTGCCAGCAGCCTAAACTCTGGAAACACCATATATTTT.

V gene TRBV11-3 combines with J gene TRBJ2-1; D gene ambiguous. The CDR3 sequence is 14 residues long. The V end was cut by 2 bases, the J end by 7 bases, with 12 bases between. CDR1 is SGHNT, CDR2 YENEEA, per germline. The CDR3 DNA follows: TGTGCCAGCAGCTTACGAGGTCCGAGTAATGAGCAGTTCTTC. This sequence encodes CASSLRGPSNEQFF.

The chain combines TRBV7-9 with TRBJ1-6, with D perhaps matching TRBD1 (5 bases). V gave up 4 bases and J gave up 8 bases, with 12 bases separating them. Per the germline V gene, CDR1 is SEHNR and CDR2 is FQNEAQ (reference sequence). This CDR3 has 14 amino acids. DNA for the CDR3: TGTGCCAGCAGCTCCCACGGGGGTGATTCACCCCTCCACTTT. Protein: CASSSHGGDSPLHF.

J is TRBJ2-7 and V is TRBV12-5; D is perhaps TRBD2 (7 bases). Deletions cut 0 bases from V and 6 bases from J, with 12 bases between. The CDR3 is 14 residues long. CDR1 and CDR2 (germline): LGHNT, FRNRAP. CDR3 DNA: TGTGCTAGTGGTTTGGTACGGGGGGCGGGCGAGCAGTACTTC. Translated, it gives CASGLVRGAGEQYF.

This chain connects TRBV11-3 to TRBJ2-5; 10 nucleotides match TRBD1. Germline CDR1 and CDR2: SGHNT and YENEEA. Losses at the gene ends were 5 bases for V and 3 bases for J; bases not matched to a gene: 12. The length of the CDR3 is 17 residues. The CDR3 region is CASSRSPGTGVKETQYF. The CDR3 DNA is TGTGCCAGCAGCCGTTCGCCTGGGACAGGGGTAAAAGAGACCCAGTACTTC. Looking up the rest from reference TRBV11-3 and TRBJ2-5 gives the full variable domain: EAGVVQSPRYKIIEKKQPVAFWCNPISGHNTLYWYLQNLGQGPELLIRYENEEAVDDSQLPKDRFSAERLKGVDSTLKIQPAELGDSAVYLCASSRSPGTGVKETQYFGPGTRLLVL.